Listed below are T cell receptor beta chains from one sample, sequenced in a study of T-cell reconstitution after alpha-beta-depleted transplantation in children. TCRdb reprocessed the PCR reads via MiXCR and lists one record per CDR3 protein. The sample gives roughly 200,000 distinct CDR3 sequences, approximately 6.9% of which show up once; about 6% is in the top ten. This specimen consisted of PBMCs, obtained before TCRalphabeta/CD19-depleted stem cell transplant. The receptors here all came from a boy aged 2 to 10 with acute lymphoblastic leukemia, due to receive a stem cell transplant. Each CDR3 is given with its conserved first and last residue. The order of the fields is D gene, V gene, J gene, CDR3 protein. The D gene is left open where the match is weak.

d_call: NA
v_call: TRBV18
j_call: TRBJ2-7
cdr3_aa: CASSPENGVHEQYF

d_call: TRBD2
v_call: TRBV7-2
j_call: TRBJ2-7
cdr3_aa: CASSNSRLAGGGYEQYF

d_call: TRBD1
v_call: TRBV5-1
j_call: TRBJ2-1
cdr3_aa: CASSPRGQGIGNEQFF

d_call: TRBD2
v_call: TRBV7-8
j_call: TRBJ2-7
cdr3_aa: CASSLRLAKRVQNEQYF

d_call: TRBD1
v_call: TRBV5-5
j_call: TRBJ2-6
cdr3_aa: CASSVDRGETNVLTF

d_call: TRBD1
v_call: TRBV2
j_call: TRBJ2-2
cdr3_aa: CASSSPGTGVRELFF

d_call: NA
v_call: TRBV5-1
j_call: TRBJ2-6
cdr3_aa: CASSFWRPRGLVSGANVLTF

d_call: TRBD1
v_call: TRBV5-1
j_call: TRBJ2-1
cdr3_aa: CASGFGQGVYNEQFF

d_call: NA
v_call: TRBV7-6
j_call: TRBJ1-5
cdr3_aa: CASSLLPGSNQPQHF

d_call: TRBD1
v_call: TRBV20-1
j_call: TRBJ1-6
cdr3_aa: CSAIRDRVYNSPLHF

d_call: TRBD1
v_call: TRBV6-2/TRBV6-3
j_call: TRBJ2-5
cdr3_aa: CASGPGGYQETQYF

d_call: NA
v_call: TRBV12-3/TRBV12-4
j_call: TRBJ1-1
cdr3_aa: CASTIPPGKEAFF

d_call: NA
v_call: TRBV29-1
j_call: TRBJ1-1
cdr3_aa: CSVDGWDLNTEAFF

d_call: TRBD2
v_call: TRBV7-2
j_call: TRBJ2-2
cdr3_aa: CASSLRGLAGNTGELFF

d_call: NA
v_call: TRBV29-1
j_call: TRBJ1-2
cdr3_aa: CSAETLYGYTF

d_call: TRBD1
v_call: TRBV6-5
j_call: TRBJ2-6
cdr3_aa: CASSYHRGNSGANVLTF

d_call: TRBD2
v_call: TRBV2
j_call: TRBJ2-2
cdr3_aa: CASSESSGGTGELFF

d_call: NA
v_call: TRBV15
j_call: TRBJ1-6
cdr3_aa: CATSRDRGRTSPLHF

d_call: NA
v_call: TRBV7-2
j_call: TRBJ1-4
cdr3_aa: CASSPVLDEKLFF

d_call: NA
v_call: TRBV14
j_call: TRBJ2-5
cdr3_aa: CASSQALQETQYF

d_call: TRBD1
v_call: TRBV20-1
j_call: TRBJ1-2
cdr3_aa: CSARDRTNYGYTF

d_call: TRBD2
v_call: TRBV7-2
j_call: TRBJ2-4
cdr3_aa: CASSLRTSGIGKNIQYF

d_call: TRBD2
v_call: TRBV11-3
j_call: TRBJ2-1
cdr3_aa: CASSLGSTSGGDEQFF

d_call: NA
v_call: TRBV7-2
j_call: TRBJ2-2
cdr3_aa: CASSLPGSGYTGELFF

d_call: NA
v_call: TRBV12-3/TRBV12-4
j_call: TRBJ1-5
cdr3_aa: CASSFGQPQHF

d_call: NA
v_call: TRBV7-6
j_call: TRBJ2-3
cdr3_aa: CASSLVDLVNTDTQYF

d_call: TRBD2
v_call: TRBV15
j_call: TRBJ2-5
cdr3_aa: CATSISGGPQETQYF

d_call: TRBD1
v_call: TRBV10-3
j_call: TRBJ1-2
cdr3_aa: CAISELSRGPYGYTF

d_call: TRBD1
v_call: TRBV20-1
j_call: TRBJ2-3
cdr3_aa: CSASRRQGGSDTQYF

d_call: NA
v_call: TRBV4-2
j_call: TRBJ2-6
cdr3_aa: CASSQGTDSGANVLTF

d_call: NA
v_call: TRBV20-1
j_call: TRBJ1-4
cdr3_aa: CSANSATNEKLFF

d_call: NA
v_call: TRBV3-1
j_call: TRBJ2-2
cdr3_aa: CASSLVDTGELFF